The entry below describes one T cell receptor beta chain. At least ten counts were recorded for this clone. Its antigen target is currently unknown. Base qualities are missing; no much larger clone stands one base away. The High Capacity cDNA Reverse Transcription Kit was used to reverse transcribe all of the isolated RNA, meaning that expressed TCRB transcripts were what got sequenced. Deep immunoSEQ sequencing was performed on naive, central memory and regulatory T cell samples, with an average of roughly 4 million total reads per sample. After sorted cells were lysed in RLT buffer, RNA was extracted with DNase-treated RNeasy Micro or Mini kits, with the choice depending on cell number. Each cell subset was processed separately to prevent cross-contamination, with patient and healthy donor samples processed together. TCRB sequences were amplified from cDNA with the immunoSEQ multiplex PCR, producing 87-bp fragments spanning the CDR3 region. Sequencing of the amplicons was done on the Illumina HiSeq platform. Turning to the authors' computational methods: Synthetic template baselines were used to correct PCR bias computationally, reads within Hamming distance 2 were collapsed, and singletons that could not be merged were discarded. Reads were aligned against IMGT so that V, D and J genes, CDR3 length and insertions or deletions at six rearrangement sites could be assigned. Clonotype counts were normalized to sorted cell number within each subset before computing true diversity and Gini coefficients with the tcR R package. The overlap coefficient, calculated on TCRB nucleotide sequences, was used to measure repertoire sharing. This immuneACCESS table, as held by TCRdb, lists in-frame sequences with V and J called but not all clones. Of the missing ones, under half trace to an unresolved V gene in checked studies; the others have no known cause. V, J and clone size derive from that table, while D and trimming were established from the DNA sequence. The sample table shows about 370,000 clones, and roughly a tenth are seen once. The ten largest make up about 0.6% of the sample.

Counted from cysteine to phenylalanine, this CDR3 has 13 amino acids. The read is trimmed to its CDR3 DNA, 39 bases read in frame from base 1. The V and J ends are trimmed by 6 bases and 0 bases, leaving 6 bases between them. Reading the germline V gene gives CDR1 SGHTA and CDR2 FQGNSA. The data are from a study of beta chain features in type 1 diabetes listed by TCRdb under 2018. A note on the overall study: Patients and healthy donors did not differ in mean age, gender distribution, total cell number or subset yield. Regulatory and stem cell-like memory subsets were isolated from only 8 patients and roughly eight healthy donors, whereas naive and central memory subsets came from all 28 donors. In the study, recently diagnosed type 1 diabetes patients and matched healthy donors were compared on the TCRB repertoires of their sorted circulating CD4+ T cell subsets. A total of 85 million to 140 million sorted cells were examined across all samples, and a strong correlation was observed between cell number per subset and RNA yield.

From each donor, a single peripheral blood sample of around 120 mL on average was drawn into heparinised tubes. A BD FACSAria II and a panel including CD45RO, CCR7, CD25, CD127, CD95 and CD27 were used to sort naive, central memory, regulatory and stem cell-like memory CD4+ T cells. Purity was above 95% for every sorted population. PBMCs were isolated right away by Lymphoprep density gradient centrifugation and were stained directly, without culture. So that batch effects would be minimized, each experiment stained and sorted samples in pairs, pairing one healthy donor with one patient. What the study reported, not specific to this receptor: Naive, central memory and regulatory TCRB repertoires appeared more similar among patients than among healthy donors. Because small numbers of individuals were included in the HLA sub-analyses, any influence of HLA type on TCRB rearrangement was left unresolved. At VDJ recombination sites, patients with type 1 diabetes made fewer insertions and deleted more nucleotides, a pattern implying thymic rearrangement abnormalities. PCR may preferentially amplify shorter templates, but because patient and control samples were amplified and corrected together, any resulting skew would affect both groups equally. Type 1 diabetes patients showed a moderate but significant shortening of TCRB CDR3 length in all four CD4+ subsets. Because cDNA was sequenced instead of genomic DNA, activated cells with high expression could be over-represented, although the groups did not differ in activation or CD3 levels.

Sequenced material: central memory CD4+ T cells from blood. The receptor was isolated from a man younger than 45 with type 1 diabetes. The chain uses TRBV7-2 and TRBJ2-1, with TRBD1 tentatively as D gene (5 bases match). At the DNA level, the sequence is TGTGCCAGCAGGACAGACTCCTACAATGAGCAGTTCTTC. The translation is CASRTDSYNEQFF.